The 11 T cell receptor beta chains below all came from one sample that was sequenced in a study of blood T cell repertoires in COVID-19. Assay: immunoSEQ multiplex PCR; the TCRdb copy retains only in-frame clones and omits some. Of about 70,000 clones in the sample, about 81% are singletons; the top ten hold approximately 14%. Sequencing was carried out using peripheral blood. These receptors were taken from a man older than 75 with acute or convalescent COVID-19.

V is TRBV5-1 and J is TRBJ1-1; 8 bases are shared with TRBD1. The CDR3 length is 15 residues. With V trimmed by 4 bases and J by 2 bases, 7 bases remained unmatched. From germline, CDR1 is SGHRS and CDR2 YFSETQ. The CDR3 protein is CASSITGGVNTEAFF. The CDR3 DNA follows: TGCGCCAGCAGCATCACAGGGGGTGTTAACACTGAAGCTTTCTTT.

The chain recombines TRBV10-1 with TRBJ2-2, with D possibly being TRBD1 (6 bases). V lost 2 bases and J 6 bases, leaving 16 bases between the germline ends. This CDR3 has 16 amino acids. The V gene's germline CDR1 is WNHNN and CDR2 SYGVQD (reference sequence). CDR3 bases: TGCGCCAGCAGTGAGCCGGACAGACCCCACCCCGGGGAGCTGTTTTTT. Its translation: CASSEPDRPHPGELFF.

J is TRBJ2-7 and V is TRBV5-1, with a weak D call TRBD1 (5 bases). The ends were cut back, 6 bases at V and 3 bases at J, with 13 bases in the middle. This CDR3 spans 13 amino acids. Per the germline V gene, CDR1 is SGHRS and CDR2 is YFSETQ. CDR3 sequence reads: CASTQDNLYEQYF. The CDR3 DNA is TGCGCCAGCACGCAGGACAACCTCTACGAGCAGTACTTC.

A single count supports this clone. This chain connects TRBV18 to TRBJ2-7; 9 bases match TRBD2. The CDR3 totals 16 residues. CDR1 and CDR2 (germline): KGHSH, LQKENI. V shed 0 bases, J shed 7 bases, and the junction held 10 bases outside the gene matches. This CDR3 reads CASSPPSQRGAGEQYF. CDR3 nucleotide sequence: TGTGCCAGCTCACCACCGAGCCAGCGGGGGGCGGGGGAGCAGTACTTC.

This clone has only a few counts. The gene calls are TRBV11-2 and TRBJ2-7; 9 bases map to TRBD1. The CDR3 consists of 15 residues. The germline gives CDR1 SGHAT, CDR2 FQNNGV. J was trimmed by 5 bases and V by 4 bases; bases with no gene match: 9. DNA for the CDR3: TGTGCCAGCAGCTCAAACGCCGGGACAGGGAACGAGCAGTACTTC. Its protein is CASSSNAGTGNEQYF.

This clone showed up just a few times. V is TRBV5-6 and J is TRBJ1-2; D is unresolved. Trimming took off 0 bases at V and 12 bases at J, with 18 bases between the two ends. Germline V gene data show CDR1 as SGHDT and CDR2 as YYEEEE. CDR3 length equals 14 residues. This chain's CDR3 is CASSLVTWNTRDTF. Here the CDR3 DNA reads TGTGCCAGCAGCTTGGTAACCTGGAACACTAGAGACACCTTC.

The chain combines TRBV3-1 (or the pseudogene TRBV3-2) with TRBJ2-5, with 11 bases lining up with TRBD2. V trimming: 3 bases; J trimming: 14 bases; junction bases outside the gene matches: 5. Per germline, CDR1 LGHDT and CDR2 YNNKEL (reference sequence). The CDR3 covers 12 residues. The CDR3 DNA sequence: TGTGCCAGCAGCCAGGACGGGACTAGCGGATACTTC. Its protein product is CASSQDGTSGYF.

The CDR3 region has the DNA TGTGCCAGCAGCTTTGGGGACAGGCTTCCTAACTATGGCTACACCTTC. Encoded protein: CASSFGDRLPNYGYTF. The chain couples TRBV7-9 to TRBJ1-2; 8 bases agree with TRBD1. This CDR3 contains 16 residues. CDR1 is SEHNR and CDR2 is FQNEAQ in the germline V gene (reference sequence). With V trimmed by 3 bases and J by 0 bases, 6 bases remained unmatched.

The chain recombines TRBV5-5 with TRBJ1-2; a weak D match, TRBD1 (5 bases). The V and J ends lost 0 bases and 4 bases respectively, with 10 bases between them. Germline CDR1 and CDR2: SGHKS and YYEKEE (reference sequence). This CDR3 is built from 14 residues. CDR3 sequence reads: CASSLAGAIYGYTF. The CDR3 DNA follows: TGTGCCAGCAGCTTGGCTGGGGCAATCTATGGCTACACCTTC. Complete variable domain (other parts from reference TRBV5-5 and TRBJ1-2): DAGVTQSPTHLIKTRGQQVTLRCSPISGHKSVSWYQQVLGQGPQFIFQYYEKEERGRGNFPDRFSARQFPNYSSELNVNALLLGDSALYLCASSLAGAIYGYTFGSGTRLTVV.

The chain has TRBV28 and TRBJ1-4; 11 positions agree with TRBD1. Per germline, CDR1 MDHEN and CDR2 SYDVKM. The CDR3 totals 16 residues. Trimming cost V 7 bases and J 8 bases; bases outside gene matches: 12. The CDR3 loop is CASTRTPGQGGEKLFF. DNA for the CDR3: TGTGCCAGCACTCGTACTCCGGGACAGGGGGGAGAAAAACTGTTTTTT.

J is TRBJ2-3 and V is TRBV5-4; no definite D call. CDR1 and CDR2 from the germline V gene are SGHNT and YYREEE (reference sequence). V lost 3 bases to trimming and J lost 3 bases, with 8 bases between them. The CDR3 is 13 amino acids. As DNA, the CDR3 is TGTGCCAGCAGCTCACTACCTACAGATACGCAGTATTTT. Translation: CASSSLPTDTQYF. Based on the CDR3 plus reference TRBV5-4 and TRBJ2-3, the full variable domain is ETGVTQSPTHLIKTRGQQVTLRCSSQSGHNTVSWYQQALGQGPQFIFQYYREEENGRGNFPPRFSGLQFPNYSSELNVNALELDDSALYLCASSSLPTDTQYFGPGTRLTVL.